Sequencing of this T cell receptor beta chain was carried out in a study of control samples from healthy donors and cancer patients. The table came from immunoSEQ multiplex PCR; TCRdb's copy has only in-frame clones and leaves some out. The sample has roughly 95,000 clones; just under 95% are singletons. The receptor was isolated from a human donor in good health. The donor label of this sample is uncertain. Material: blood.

CDR3 protein: CASSPGTSGGVYEQYF. The CDR3 region has the DNA TGCGCCAGCAGCCCCGGGACTAGCGGGGGGGTATACGAGCAGTACTTC. The chain combines TRBV5-1 with TRBJ2-7; 16 bases are shared with TRBD2. Germline V gene sequence: CDR1 SGHRS, CDR2 YFSETQ. Trimming removed 4 bases from V and 4 bases from J; junction bases left unmatched: 5. The CDR3 is 16 residues long.